The 15 T cell receptor beta chains listed next were all sequenced from one sample in a study of blood T cell repertoires in COVID-19. TCRdb's copy holds only in-frame clones and misses some; the assay was immunoSEQ multiplex PCR. The sample lists about 68,000 clones, over 80% occurring once. The sample taken for sequencing was peripheral blood. The receptors originated from a human donor in a cohort sampled during active COVID-19.

The genes are TRBV9 and TRBJ1-2, with TRBD1 matching 8 bases. Germline CDR1 is SGDLS and CDR2 is YYNGEE. V trimming: 0 bases; J trimming: 7 bases; junction bases outside the gene matches: 5. The CDR3 is made up of 14 amino acids. This CDR3 reads CASSVETGERGYTF. The CDR3 coding sequence is TGTGCCAGCAGCGTAGAGACAGGGGAACGTGGCTACACCTTC.

This clone turned up a few times. In DNA form, the CDR3 reads TGTGCCAGCACCGTTAAGACAGGGGGCTATGGCTACACCTTC. It translates to CASTVKTGGYGYTF. The chain has TRBV2 and TRBJ1-2; 9 bases match TRBD1. Germline values: CDR1 SNHLY, CDR2 FYNNEI. The CDR3 spans 14 residues. The J segment lost 4 bases and the V segment lost 7 bases, leaving 7 bases of the junction unmatched.

The rearrangement uses TRBV7-9 and TRBJ2-5; 9 positions match TRBD2. The V gene's germline CDR1 is SEHNR and CDR2 FQNEAQ (reference sequence). The CDR3 length is 17 residues. V lost 5 bases, J lost 4 bases, and 14 bases stayed unmatched. CDR3 DNA: TGTGCCAGCAGCCCACCCTGGCAAGCGGGGGGTCGAGAGACCCAGTACTTC. Its translation is CASSPPWQAGGRETQYF.

The genes are TRBV10-3 and TRBJ1-2; tentative D call: TRBD1 (6 bases). This CDR3 is 15 amino acids long. CDR1 and CDR2 (germline): ENHRY, SYGVKD. V was cut by 6 bases and J by 5 bases, with 19 bases left in between. CDR3 sequence reads: CAISRETGGRYGYTF. CDR3 DNA: TGTGCCATCAGCCGAGAAACCGGGGGGCGGTATGGCTACACCTTC.

The V gene is TRBV7-2, the J gene TRBJ2-6, with a possible D match to TRBD2 (6 bases). In germline, CDR1 is SGHTA, CDR2 FQGNSA. The CDR3 sequence is 16 residues long. Trimming took 5 bases from V and 4 from J, leaving 15 bases between them. The CDR3 spells CASSPGGSSGANVLTF. The DNA for the CDR3 is TGTGCCAGCAGCCCTGGAGGGAGTTCGGGGGCCAACGTCCTGACTTTC.

The chain combines TRBV4-1 with TRBJ2-6; D remains unclear. The ends were cut back, 0 bases at V and 5 bases at J, with 5 bases in the middle. The CDR3 covers 14 residues. CDR1 and CDR2 from the germline V gene are MGHRA and YSYEKL. CDR3 nucleotide sequence: TGCGCCAGCAGCCAAGATTTAAGGGCCAACGTCCTGACTTTC. As protein: CASSQDLRANVLTF.

The chain links TRBV9 to TRBJ2-7, with 9 positions matching TRBD2. CDR1 is SGDLS, CDR2 YYNGEE, per germline. The CDR3 is 15 residues long. Germline trimming cut 3 bases from V and 2 bases from J; bases unmatched to any gene: 6. CDR3 sequence reads: CASSAGTSLTYEQYF. DNA for the CDR3: TGTGCCAGCAGCGCAGGGACTAGCTTAACCTACGAGCAGTACTTC. Supplemented by reference TRBV9 and TRBJ2-7, the full variable domain reads DSGVTQTPKHLITATGQRVTLRCSPRSGDLSVYWYQQSLDQGLQFLIQYYNGEERAKGNILERFSAQQFPDLHSELNLSSLELGDSALYFCASSAGTSLTYEQYFGPGTRLTVT.

The V gene is TRBV6-1, the J gene TRBJ1-3; a weak D match, TRBD1 (6 bases). CDR3 length: 15 residues. The germline V gene has CDR1 MNHNS and CDR2 SASEGT. The V and J ends lost 1 base and 4 bases respectively, with 11 bases between them. CDR3 bases: TGTGCCAGCAGTGAAGAAACAGGGCACGGAAACACCATATATTTT. Its translation: CASSEETGHGNTIYF.

The chain couples TRBV19 to TRBJ2-3, with TRBD2 identical over 12 bases. The junction had 5 bases not matched to a gene; V was cut back by 6 bases and J by 4 bases. Germline-derived CDR1 and CDR2 are LNHDA and SQIVND (reference sequence). This CDR3 region has 15 residues. CDR3 in amino acids: CASRALAGGPDTQYF. For the CDR3, the DNA is TGTGCCAGTAGAGCGCTAGCGGGGGGGCCAGATACGCAGTATTTT.

This chain joins TRBV5-4 and TRBJ1-2, with TRBD1 identical over 10 bases. The CDR3 contains 15 residues. V lost 10 bases, J lost 1 base, and 10 bases stayed unmatched. Germline CDR1 and CDR2: SGHNT and YYREEE (reference sequence). CDR3 protein: CAGRGQGSNNYGYTF. DNA for the CDR3: TGTGCCGGACGGGGACAGGGGTCGAATAACTATGGCTACACCTTC.

This clone was counted between two and nine times. The chain employs TRBV5-1 and TRBJ2-1; possible D gene TRBD2, 6 bases. Germline CDR1 SGHRS, CDR2 YFSETQ. The germline V and J ends were trimmed by 0 bases and 2 bases, with 9 bases remaining between them. The CDR3 is 15 residues long. The CDR3 reads CASSLGEAPYNEQFF. DNA of the CDR3: TGCGCCAGCAGCTTGGGGGAGGCACCCTACAATGAGCAGTTCTTC.

CDR3 sequence: CAWTALGRGSNTEAFF. CDR3 coding DNA: TGTGCCTGGACGGCCTTGGGCAGGGGATCAAACACTGAAGCTTTCTTT. The chain employs TRBV30 and TRBJ1-1; D is possibly TRBD1 (6 bases). In germline, CDR1 is GTSNPN, CDR2 SVGIG (reference sequence). The CDR3 is made up of 16 amino acids. Trimming removed 4 bases from V and 2 bases from J, with 20 bases in between.

The gene calls are TRBV19 and TRBJ2-3; TRBD2 matches 15 bases. Trimming at V came to 5 bases and at J to 5 bases, leaving 5 bases not matched to a gene. This CDR3 comprises 16 residues. Per germline, CDR1 LNHDA and CDR2 SQIVND (reference sequence). The CDR3 coding sequence is TGTGCCAGTAGTCCTGGACTAGCGGGAGGGATAGATACGCAGTATTTT. Amino acids: CASSPGLAGGIDTQYF.

The rearrangement joins TRBV28 to TRBJ2-2, with D possibly matching TRBD2 (6 bases). CDR1 and CDR2 from the germline V gene are MDHEN and SYDVKM. V lost 5 bases and J lost 2, with 15 bases in between. The CDR3 is made up of 16 amino acids. CDR3 residues: CASSVAGLPNTGELFF. The CDR3 region has the DNA TGTGCCAGCAGTGTCGCGGGACTTCCAAACACCGGGGAGCTGTTTTTT.

The chain uses TRBV9 and TRBJ2-5; 11 bases align to TRBD1. Germline CDR1 is SGDLS and CDR2 is YYNGEE. This CDR3 has 16 residues. Trimming took 0 bases from V and 4 from J; bases not matched to a gene: 5. CDR3: CASSVAPGQGGETQYF. In DNA form, the CDR3 reads TGTGCCAGCAGCGTAGCTCCGGGACAGGGGGGAGAGACCCAGTACTTC.